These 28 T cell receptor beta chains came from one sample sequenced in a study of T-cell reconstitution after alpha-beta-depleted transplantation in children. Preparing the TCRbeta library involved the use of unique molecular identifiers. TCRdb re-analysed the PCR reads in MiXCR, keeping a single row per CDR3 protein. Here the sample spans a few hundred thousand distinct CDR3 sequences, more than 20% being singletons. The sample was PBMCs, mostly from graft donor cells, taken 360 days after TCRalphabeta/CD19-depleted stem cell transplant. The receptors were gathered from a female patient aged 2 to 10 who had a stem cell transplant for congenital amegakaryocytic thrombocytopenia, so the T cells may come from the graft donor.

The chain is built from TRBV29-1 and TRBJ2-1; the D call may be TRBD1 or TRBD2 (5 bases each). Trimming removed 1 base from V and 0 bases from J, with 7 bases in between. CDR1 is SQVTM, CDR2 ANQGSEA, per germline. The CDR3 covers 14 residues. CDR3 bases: TGCAGCGTTGAAGGGGGGAGCTCCTACAATGAGCAGTTCTTC. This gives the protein CSVEGGSSYNEQFF.

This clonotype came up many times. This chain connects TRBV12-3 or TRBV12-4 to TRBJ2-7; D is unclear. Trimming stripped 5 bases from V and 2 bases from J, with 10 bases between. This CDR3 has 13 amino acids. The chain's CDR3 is CASSPTSTYEQYF. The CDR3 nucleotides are TGTGCCAGCAGTCCGACAAGCACCTACGAGCAGTACTTC.

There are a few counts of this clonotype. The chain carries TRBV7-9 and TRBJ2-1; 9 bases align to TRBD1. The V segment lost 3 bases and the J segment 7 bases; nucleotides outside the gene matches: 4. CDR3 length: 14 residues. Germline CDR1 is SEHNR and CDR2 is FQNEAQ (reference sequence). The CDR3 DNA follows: TGTGCCAGCAGCTTCGGACAGGGGATGAATGAGCAGTTCTTC. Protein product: CASSFGQGMNEQFF.

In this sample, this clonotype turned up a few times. This chain's CDR3 is CASSSQGFKQETQYF. In DNA form, the CDR3 reads TGTGCCAGCAGCTCACAGGGGTTCAAGCAAGAGACCCAGTACTTC. V is TRBV7-6 and J is TRBJ2-5; 7 positions agree with TRBD1. Trimming at V came to 4 bases and at J to 2 bases, leaving 7 bases not matched to a gene. Germline V gives CDR1 SGHVS, CDR2 FNYEAQ. This CDR3 is built from 15 residues.

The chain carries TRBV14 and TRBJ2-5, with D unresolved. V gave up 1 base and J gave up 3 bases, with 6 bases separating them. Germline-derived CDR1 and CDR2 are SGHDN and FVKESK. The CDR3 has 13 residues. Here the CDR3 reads CASSQVGEETQYF. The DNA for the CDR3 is TGTGCCAGCAGCCAAGTCGGAGAAGAGACCCAGTACTTC.

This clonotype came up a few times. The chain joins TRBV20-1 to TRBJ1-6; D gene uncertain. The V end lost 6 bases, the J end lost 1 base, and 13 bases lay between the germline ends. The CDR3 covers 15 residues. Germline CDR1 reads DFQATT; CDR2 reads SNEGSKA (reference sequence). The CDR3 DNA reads TGCAGTGCCCCCGGACCCTATTCCTATAATTCACCCCTCCACTTT. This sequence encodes CSAPGPYSYNSPLHF.

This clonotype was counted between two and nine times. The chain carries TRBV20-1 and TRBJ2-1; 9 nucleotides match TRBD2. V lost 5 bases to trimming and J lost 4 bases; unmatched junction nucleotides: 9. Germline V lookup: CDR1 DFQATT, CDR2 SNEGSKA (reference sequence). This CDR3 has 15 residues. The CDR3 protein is CSASRTSAPYNEQFF. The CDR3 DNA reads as TGCAGTGCTTCGAGGACTAGCGCTCCTTACAATGAGCAGTTCTTC.

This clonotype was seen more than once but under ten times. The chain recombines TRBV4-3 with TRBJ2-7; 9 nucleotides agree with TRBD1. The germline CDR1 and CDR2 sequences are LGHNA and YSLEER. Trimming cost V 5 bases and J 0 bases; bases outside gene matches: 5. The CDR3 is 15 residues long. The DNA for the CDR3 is TGCGCCAGCAGCTCCCCGACAGGGGGCTCCTACGAGCAGTACTTC. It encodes CASSSPTGGSYEQYF.

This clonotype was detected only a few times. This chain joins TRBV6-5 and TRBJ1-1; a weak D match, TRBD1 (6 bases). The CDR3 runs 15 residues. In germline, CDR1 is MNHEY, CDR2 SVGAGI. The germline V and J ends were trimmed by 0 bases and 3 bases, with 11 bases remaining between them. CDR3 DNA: TGTGCCAGCAGTTACTCGAGGGGGAAACACACTGAAGCTTTCTTT. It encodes CASSYSRGKHTEAFF.

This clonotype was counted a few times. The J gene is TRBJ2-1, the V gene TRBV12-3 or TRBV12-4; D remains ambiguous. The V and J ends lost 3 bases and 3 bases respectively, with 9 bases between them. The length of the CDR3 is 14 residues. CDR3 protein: CASSFSARYNEQFF. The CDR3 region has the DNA TGTGCCAGCAGTTTTTCAGCGCGCTACAATGAGCAGTTCTTC.

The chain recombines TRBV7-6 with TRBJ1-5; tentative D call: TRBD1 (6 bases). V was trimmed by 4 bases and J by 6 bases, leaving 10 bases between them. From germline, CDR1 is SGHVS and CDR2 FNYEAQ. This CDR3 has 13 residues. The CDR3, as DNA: TGTGCCAGCAGCTCAGAACAGGGTCAGCCCCAGCATTTT. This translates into CASSSEQGQPQHF.

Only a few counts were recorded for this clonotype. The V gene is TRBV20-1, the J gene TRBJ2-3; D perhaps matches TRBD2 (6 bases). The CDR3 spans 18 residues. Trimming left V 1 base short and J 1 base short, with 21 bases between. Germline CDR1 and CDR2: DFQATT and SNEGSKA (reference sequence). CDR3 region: CSARGGLALRTGTDTQYF. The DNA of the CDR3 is TGCAGTGCTAGAGGCGGGCTAGCGCTCAGAACGGGCACAGATACGCAGTATTTT.

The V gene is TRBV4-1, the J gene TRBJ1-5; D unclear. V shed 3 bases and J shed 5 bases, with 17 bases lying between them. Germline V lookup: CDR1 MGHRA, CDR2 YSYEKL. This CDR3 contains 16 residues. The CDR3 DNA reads TGCGCCAGCAGCCATATAACTGGACCAAATCATCAGCCCCAGCATTTT. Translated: CASSHITGPNHQPQHF.

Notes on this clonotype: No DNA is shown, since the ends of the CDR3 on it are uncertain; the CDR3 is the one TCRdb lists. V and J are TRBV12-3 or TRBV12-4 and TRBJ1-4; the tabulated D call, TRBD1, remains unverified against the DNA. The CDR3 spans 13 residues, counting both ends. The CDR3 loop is CASWDQLMKNCFF.

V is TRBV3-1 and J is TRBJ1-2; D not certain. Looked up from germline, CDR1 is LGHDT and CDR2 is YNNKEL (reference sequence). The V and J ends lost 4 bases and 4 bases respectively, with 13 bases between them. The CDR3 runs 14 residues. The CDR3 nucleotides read TGTGCCAGCAGCCCCCTGATTACTTTCTATGGCTACACCTTC. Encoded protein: CASSPLITFYGYTF.

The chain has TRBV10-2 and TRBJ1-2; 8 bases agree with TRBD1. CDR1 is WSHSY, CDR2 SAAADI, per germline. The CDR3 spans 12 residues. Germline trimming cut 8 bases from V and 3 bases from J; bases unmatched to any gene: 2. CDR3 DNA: TGCGCCAGCGGGACAGGTTACTATGGCTACACCTTC. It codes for CASGTGYYGYTF.

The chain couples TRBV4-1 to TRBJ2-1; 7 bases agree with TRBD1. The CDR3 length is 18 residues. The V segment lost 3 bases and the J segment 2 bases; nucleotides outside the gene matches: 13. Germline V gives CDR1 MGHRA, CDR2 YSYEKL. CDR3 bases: TGCGCCAGCAGCCACCACTTGCCCGGGACAGACACCTACAATGAGCAGTTCTTC. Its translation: CASSHHLPGTDTYNEQFF.

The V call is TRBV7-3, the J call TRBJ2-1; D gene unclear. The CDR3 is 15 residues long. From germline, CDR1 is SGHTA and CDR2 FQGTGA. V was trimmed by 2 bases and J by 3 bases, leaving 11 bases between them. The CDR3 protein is CASSLHADRYNEQFF. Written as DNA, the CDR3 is TGTGCCAGCAGCTTACACGCAGACCGCTACAATGAGCAGTTCTTC.

CDR3 loop: CSARDRPDYEQYF. CDR3 sequence (DNA): TGCAGTGCTAGGGACAGACCCGACTACGAGCAGTACTTC. V and J are TRBV20-1 and TRBJ2-7; weak D call: TRBD1 (6 bases). The CDR3 sequence is 13 residues long. The V and J ends lost 3 bases and 3 bases respectively, with 12 bases between them. From germline, CDR1 is DFQATT and CDR2 SNEGSKA (reference sequence).

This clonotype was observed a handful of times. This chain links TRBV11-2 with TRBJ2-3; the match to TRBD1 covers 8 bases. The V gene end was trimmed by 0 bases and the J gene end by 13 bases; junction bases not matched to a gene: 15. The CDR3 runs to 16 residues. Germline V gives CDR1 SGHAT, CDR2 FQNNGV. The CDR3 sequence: CASSLDLKTGGPREYF. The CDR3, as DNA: TGTGCCAGCAGCTTAGATTTGAAAACAGGGGGTCCCAGGGAGTATTTT.

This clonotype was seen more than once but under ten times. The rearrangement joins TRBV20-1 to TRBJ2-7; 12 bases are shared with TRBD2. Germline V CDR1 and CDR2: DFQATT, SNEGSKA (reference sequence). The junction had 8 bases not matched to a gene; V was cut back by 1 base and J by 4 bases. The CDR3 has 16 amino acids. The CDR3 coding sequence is TGCAGTGCTAGAGGCCCGACTAGCGGGAGTCGGTACGAGCAGTACTTC. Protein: CSARGPTSGSRYEQYF.

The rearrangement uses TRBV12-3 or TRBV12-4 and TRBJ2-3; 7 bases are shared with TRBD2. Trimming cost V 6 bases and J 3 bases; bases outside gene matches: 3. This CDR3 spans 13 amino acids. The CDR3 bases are TGTGCCAGCAGCGGACTAGGGACAGATACGCAGTATTTT. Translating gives CASSGLGTDTQYF.

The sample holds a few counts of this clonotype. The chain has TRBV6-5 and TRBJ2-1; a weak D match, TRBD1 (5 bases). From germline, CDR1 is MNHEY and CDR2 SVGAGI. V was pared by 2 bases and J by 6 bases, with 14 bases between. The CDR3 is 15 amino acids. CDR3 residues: CASSYGARILNEQFF. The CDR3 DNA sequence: TGTGCCAGCAGTTACGGGGCGCGCATTCTCAATGAGCAGTTCTTC.

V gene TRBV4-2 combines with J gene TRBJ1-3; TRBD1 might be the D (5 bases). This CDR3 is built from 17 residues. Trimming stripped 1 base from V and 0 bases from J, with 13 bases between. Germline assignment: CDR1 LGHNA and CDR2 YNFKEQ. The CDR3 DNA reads TGTGCCAGCAGCCAAGTCGGAGGACAATACTCTGGAAACACCATATATTTT. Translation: CASSQVGGQYSGNTIYF.

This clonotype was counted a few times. CDR3 residues: CASRLRGTDTQYF. CDR3 DNA: TGTGCCAGCAGGCTACGGGGCACAGATACGCAGTATTTT. The chain uses TRBV27 and TRBJ2-3; D not certain. The germline CDR1 and CDR2 sequences are MNHEY and SMNVEV (reference sequence). V lost 6 bases to trimming and J lost 1 base, with 8 bases between them. This CDR3 comprises 13 residues.

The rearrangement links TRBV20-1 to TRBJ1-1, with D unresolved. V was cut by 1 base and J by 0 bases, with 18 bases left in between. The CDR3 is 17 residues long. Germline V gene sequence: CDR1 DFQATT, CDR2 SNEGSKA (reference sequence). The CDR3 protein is CSARAPYRGVMNTEAFF. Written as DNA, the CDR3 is TGCAGTGCTAGAGCCCCCTACCGGGGAGTCATGAACACTGAAGCTTTCTTT.

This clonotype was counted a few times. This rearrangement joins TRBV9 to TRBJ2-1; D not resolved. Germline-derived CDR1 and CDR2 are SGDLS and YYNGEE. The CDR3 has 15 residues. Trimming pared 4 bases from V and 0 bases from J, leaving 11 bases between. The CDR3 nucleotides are TGTGCCAGCAGCCCGACCTTAAGCTCCTACAATGAGCAGTTCTTC. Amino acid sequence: CASSPTLSSYNEQFF.

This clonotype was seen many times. The CDR3 protein is CASSLSRGRTPDEQFF. CDR3 nucleotides: TGTGCCAGCAGTTTATCCCGCGGGAGGACTCCCGATGAGCAGTTCTTC. The chain recombines TRBV27 with TRBJ2-1; 8 bases fit TRBD2. Trimming removed 0 bases from V and 8 bases from J; junction bases left unmatched: 9. Germline lookup yields CDR1 MNHEY and CDR2 SMNVEV (reference sequence). There are 16 residues in the CDR3.